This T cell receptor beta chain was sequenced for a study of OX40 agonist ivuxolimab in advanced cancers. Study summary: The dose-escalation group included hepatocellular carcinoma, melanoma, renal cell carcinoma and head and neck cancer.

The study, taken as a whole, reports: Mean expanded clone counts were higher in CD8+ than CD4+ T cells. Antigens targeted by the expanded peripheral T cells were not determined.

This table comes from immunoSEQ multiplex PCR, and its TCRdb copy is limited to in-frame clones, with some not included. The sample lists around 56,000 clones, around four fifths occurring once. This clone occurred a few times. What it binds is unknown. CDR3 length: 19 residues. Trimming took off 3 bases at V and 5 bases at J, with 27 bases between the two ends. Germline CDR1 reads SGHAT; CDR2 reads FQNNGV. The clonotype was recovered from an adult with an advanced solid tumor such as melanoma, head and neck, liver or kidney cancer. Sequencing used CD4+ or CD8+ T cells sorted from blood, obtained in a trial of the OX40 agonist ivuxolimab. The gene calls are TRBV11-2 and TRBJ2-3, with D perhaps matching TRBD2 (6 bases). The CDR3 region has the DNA TGTGCCAGCAGCTTCGGCGGGACGAGTTGGGGCTCCGCGGGAGATACGCAGTATTTT. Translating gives CASSFGGTSWGSAGDTQYF.